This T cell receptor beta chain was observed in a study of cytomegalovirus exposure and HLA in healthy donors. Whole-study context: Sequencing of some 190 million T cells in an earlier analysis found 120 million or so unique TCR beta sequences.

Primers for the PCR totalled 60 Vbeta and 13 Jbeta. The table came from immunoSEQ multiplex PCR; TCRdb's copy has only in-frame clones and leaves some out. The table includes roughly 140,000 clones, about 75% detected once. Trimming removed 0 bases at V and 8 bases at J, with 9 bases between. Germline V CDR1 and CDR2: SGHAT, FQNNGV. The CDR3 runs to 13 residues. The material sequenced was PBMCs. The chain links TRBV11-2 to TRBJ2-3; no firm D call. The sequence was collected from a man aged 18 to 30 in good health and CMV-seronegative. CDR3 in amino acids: CASSLDLIGTQYF. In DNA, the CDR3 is TGTGCCAGCAGCTTAGACCTGATCGGTACGCAGTATTTT.